The 12 T cell receptor beta chains reported below all come from one sample, sequenced in a study of long-term antiretroviral therapy in people with HIV. Version v3.0 of the immunoSEQ assay was performed at survey level. Produced via immunoSEQ multiplex PCR; TCRdb's table is partial and in-frame only. The sample shows 20,000 to 30,000 clones, 70% to 85% of them seen only once. Sequencing used unsorted PBMCs, obtained 3 years after starting antiretroviral therapy. The receptors were sampled from a man aged 50-59 years with HIV.

The rearrangement links TRBV20-1 to TRBJ2-7; no clear D gene. The CDR3 is made up of 11 amino acids. CDR1 and CDR2 from the germline V gene are DFQATT and SNEGSKA (reference sequence). The ends were cut back, 3 bases at V and 1 base at J, with 4 bases in the middle. The CDR3 coding sequence is TGCAGTGCTAGCGATTCCTACGAGCAGTACTTC. Protein: CSASDSYEQYF.

The chain employs TRBV5-5 and TRBJ1-2; D is unclear. The V gene's germline CDR1 is SGHKS and CDR2 YYEKEE (reference sequence). V was pared by 1 base and J by 5 bases, with 6 bases between. The CDR3 extends over 12 amino acids. CDR3 DNA sequence: TGTGCCAGCAGCTTGCAAGAGTATGGCTACACCTTC. This sequence encodes CASSLQEYGYTF.

This clone was found a few times. The rearrangement uses TRBV7-6 and TRBJ2-7; 10 bases align to TRBD1. Germline trimming cut 1 base from V and 5 bases from J; bases unmatched to any gene: 5. The CDR3 length is 15 residues. Germline V CDR1 and CDR2: SGHVS, FNYEAQ. The CDR3 nucleotides read TGTGCCAGCAGCTTAGGGGGGACAGGGGTCCACGAGCAGTACTTC. Amino acid sequence: CASSLGGTGVHEQYF.

J is TRBJ1-1 and V is TRBV4-1; 7 nucleotides match TRBD1. V shed 3 bases, J shed 7 bases, and the junction held 8 bases outside the gene matches. The CDR3 has 14 residues. CDR1 and CDR2 (germline): MGHRA, YSYEKL. CDR3 region: CASSHPDRDLEAFF. The CDR3 nucleotides read TGCGCCAGCAGCCATCCCGACAGGGACCTTGAAGCTTTCTTT.

This clone was detected only once. The chain is built from TRBV6-5 and TRBJ2-5; D perhaps matches TRBD1 (5 bases). This CDR3 region has 14 residues. Germline V CDR1 and CDR2: MNHEY, SVGAGI. Trimming shortened V by 0 bases and J by 5 bases, and 10 bases separated the two germline ends. CDR3 nucleotides: TGTGCCAGCAGTTACTCTAGGGGAATGGAGACCCAGTACTTC. The encoded protein is CASSYSRGMETQYF.

This clone came up once. The rearrangement joins TRBV11-2 to TRBJ2-4; 8 bases agree with TRBD1. The germline V gene has CDR1 SGHAT and CDR2 FQNNGV. This CDR3 is 17 amino acids long. The V and J ends lost 0 bases and 5 bases, in that order; junction bases with no gene match: 9. This CDR3 is CASSLDGRRTGQNIQYF. For the CDR3, the DNA is TGTGCCAGCAGCTTAGATGGACGTCGGACAGGGCAAAACATTCAGTACTTC.

This clone was counted between two and nine times. The chain uses TRBV5-1 and TRBJ2-7, with 7 bases lining up with TRBD1. J gave up 3 bases and V 4 bases, and 4 bases lay outside the gene matches. This CDR3 region has 13 residues. Germline lookup yields CDR1 SGHRS and CDR2 YFSETQ. Written as DNA, the CDR3 is TGCGCCAGCAGCCTAGGGGGCGACTACGAGCAGTACTTC. Protein: CASSLGGDYEQYF. Complete variable domain (other parts from reference TRBV5-1 and TRBJ2-7): KAGVTQTPRYLIKTRGQQVTLSCSPISGHRSVSWYQQTPGQGLQFLFEYFSETQRNKGNFPGRFSGRQFSNSRSEMNVSTLELGDSALYLCASSLGGDYEQYFGPGTRLTVT.

V gene TRBV6-6 combines with J gene TRBJ1-1; possible D gene TRBD1, 5 bases. This CDR3 is 13 amino acids long. Germline V gene sequence: CDR1 MNHNY, CDR2 SVGAGI (reference sequence). V was shortened by 11 bases and J by 1 base, with 14 bases between the two germline ends. CDR3 sequence: CAGSGTANTEAFF. The CDR3 bases are TGTGCCGGATCCGGGACGGCGAACACTGAAGCTTTCTTT.

The chain joins TRBV5-4 to TRBJ1-1, with 7 bases identical to TRBD1. The CDR3 runs to 14 residues. Germline V CDR1 and CDR2: SGHNT, YYREEE (reference sequence). With 3 bases clipped from V and 7 bases from J, the junction kept 9 bases outside the gene matches. CDR3 protein: CASSSPTGTDEAFF. The CDR3 coding sequence is TGTGCCAGCAGCTCCCCGACCGGGACAGATGAAGCTTTCTTT.

This sequence joins TRBV5-1 and TRBJ2-7; TRBD2 matches at 8 bases. The J segment lost 4 bases and the V segment lost 5 bases, leaving 11 bases of the junction unmatched. The CDR3 extends over 15 amino acids. Germline V gene sequence: CDR1 SGHRS, CDR2 YFSETQ. The DNA for the CDR3 is TGCGCCAGCAGGCCCTCTAGCGGGCCTTCTTACGAGCAGTACTTC. Its protein is CASRPSSGPSYEQYF.

The CDR3 spells CASSPMDGNTEAFF. In nucleotides, the CDR3 is TGTGCCAGCAGCCCAATGGACGGGAACACTGAAGCTTTCTTT. J is TRBJ1-1 and V is TRBV5-4; D remains unclear. The germline V and J ends were trimmed by 4 bases and 1 base, with 11 bases remaining between them. CDR1 and CDR2 (germline): SGHNT, YYREEE (reference sequence). This CDR3 contains 14 residues. The full variable domain, completed using reference TRBV5-4 and TRBJ1-1, is ETGVTQSPTHLIKTRGQQVTLRCSSQSGHNTVSWYQQALGQGPQFIFQYYREEENGRGNFPPRFSGLQFPNYSSELNVNALELDDSALYLCASSPMDGNTEAFFGQGTRLTVV.

The chain employs TRBV28 and TRBJ1-2, with TRBD1 matching over 7 bases. Germline V lookup: CDR1 MDHEN, CDR2 SYDVKM. The CDR3 loop spans 16 amino acids. V lost 7 bases, J lost 6 bases, and 17 bases stayed unmatched. CDR3 sequence: CASINPDRDRLDGYTF. For the CDR3, the DNA is TGTGCCAGCATTAACCCGGATCGGGACAGATTGGATGGCTACACCTTC.